These 15 T cell receptor beta chains share one sample of origin, sequenced in a study of blood T cell repertoires in COVID-19. The table came from immunoSEQ multiplex PCR; TCRdb's copy has only in-frame clones and leaves some out. Seen here are approximately 47,000 clones, about 85% observed once, and the top ten hold under 6%. Sequencing was done on a sample of peripheral blood. The receptors here all came from a woman aged 55-75 years with acute or convalescent COVID-19.

The V gene is TRBV29-1, the J gene TRBJ2-3; perhaps TRBD2 as D (5 bases). The CDR3 contains 14 residues. Between the trimmed V and J ends, which lost 6 bases and 5 bases, there was a span of 18 bases. The germline V gene encodes CDR1 SQVTM and CDR2 ANQGSEA. CDR3 in amino acids: CSVSVMRVGDTQYF. Here the CDR3 DNA reads TGCAGCGTGTCGGTGATGCGGGTTGGAGATACGCAGTATTTT.

The rearrangement uses TRBV12-3 or TRBV12-4 and TRBJ2-4; a possible D gene is TRBD2 (5 bases). This CDR3 has 13 residues. Trimming pared 5 bases from V and 0 bases from J, leaving 5 bases between. CDR3 sequence reads: CASSGLAKNIQYF. The CDR3 bases are TGTGCCAGCAGTGGACTAGCCAAAAACATTCAGTACTTC.

The chain uses TRBV19 and TRBJ1-5; 9 bases are a match to TRBD1. The CDR3 contains 18 residues. Germline CDR1 LNHDA, CDR2 SQIVND (reference sequence). With V trimmed by 4 bases and J by 5 bases, 15 bases remained unmatched. The CDR3 loop reads CASSTRTGEWAMDQPQHF. As DNA, the CDR3 is TGTGCCAGTAGTACTAGGACAGGGGAATGGGCGATGGATCAGCCCCAGCATTTT.

The rearrangement joins TRBV5-4 to TRBJ2-7; TRBD2 aligns across 8 bases. V shed 9 bases, J shed 7 bases, and the junction held 18 bases outside the gene matches. There are 15 residues in the CDR3. From germline, CDR1 is SGHNT and CDR2 YYREEE (reference sequence). CDR3 nucleotides: TGTGCCACGAGCAGCGGGGGCCTCAGAGGTGGGGAGCAGTACTTC. Translating gives CATSSGGLRGGEQYF.

The rearrangement joins TRBV18 to TRBJ1-1; D gene ambiguous. This CDR3 comprises 14 residues. Trimming pared 8 bases from V and 0 bases from J, leaving 13 bases between. Germline V gives CDR1 KGHSH, CDR2 LQKENI. CDR3 loop: CASAVRGMNTEAFF. The CDR3 DNA sequence: TGTGCCAGCGCAGTAAGAGGCATGAACACTGAAGCTTTCTTT.

The rearrangement joins TRBV5-6 to TRBJ1-2; the D is unclear. Trimming cost V 0 bases and J 2 bases, with 8 bases left between them. CDR1 and CDR2 from the germline V gene are SGHDT and YYEEEE. The CDR3 loop spans 14 amino acids. The CDR3 sequence: CASSLGTGNYGYTF. For the CDR3, the DNA is TGTGCCAGCAGCTTGGGGACGGGGAACTATGGCTACACCTTC.

This chain connects TRBV7-9 to TRBJ1-5; D unclear. Germline V gene data show CDR1 as SEHNR and CDR2 as FQNEAQ (reference sequence). Trimming cost V 1 base and J 11 bases, with 12 bases left between them. The CDR3 sequence is 13 residues long. The CDR3 protein is CASSLGFAEAQHF. CDR3 sequence (DNA): TGTGCCAGCAGCTTAGGATTTGCGGAGGCCCAGCATTTT.

J is TRBJ2-1 and V is TRBV3-1 (or the pseudogene TRBV3-2); D not resolved. Trimming cost V 4 bases and J 2 bases, with 9 bases left between them. Germline V CDR1 and CDR2: LGHDT, YNNKEL (reference sequence). The CDR3 runs 14 residues. DNA of the CDR3: TGTGCCAGCAGCCCCCCGGTCGCCTACAATGAGCAGTTCTTC. Translation gives CASSPPVAYNEQFF.

J is TRBJ1-2 and V is TRBV12-3 or TRBV12-4; D may be TRBD1 (6 bases). The CDR3 runs 13 residues. V lost 3 bases and J 5 bases, leaving 10 bases between the germline ends. CDR3 amino acids: CASSLGHLYGYTF. The CDR3 region has the DNA TGTGCCAGCAGTTTGGGACACCTATATGGCTACACCTTC.

J is TRBJ2-7 and V is TRBV11-2, with D tentatively TRBD2 (5 bases). There are 15 residues in the CDR3. The germline V gene encodes CDR1 SGHAT and CDR2 FQNNGV. V dropped 0 bases and J dropped 2 bases, with 11 bases sitting between them. CDR3 in amino acids: CASSLDARETYEQYF. DNA for the CDR3: TGTGCCAGCAGCTTAGATGCCCGGGAAACCTACGAGCAGTACTTC.

This rearrangement joins TRBV11-3 to TRBJ1-2; the D gene is possibly TRBD1 (6 bases). Per the germline V gene, CDR1 is SGHNT and CDR2 is YENEEA. Trimming removed 5 bases at V and 3 bases at J, with 16 bases between. The CDR3 has 15 residues. CDR3 DNA sequence: TGTGCCAGCAGCGTTTACAGGGAGGGGGACTATGGCTACACCTTC. It yields the protein CASSVYREGDYGYTF.

This clone appeared once. V is TRBV6-2 or TRBV6-3 and J is TRBJ2-7; unclear D gene. Germline lookup yields CDR1 MNHEY and CDR2 SVGEGT. The CDR3 sequence is 12 residues long. The V and J ends lost 5 bases and 2 bases respectively, with 7 bases between them. The CDR3 region has the DNA TGTGCCAGCAGTCCAAGCCCCTACGAGCAGTACTTC. It yields the protein CASSPSPYEQYF.

The rearrangement links TRBV5-5 to TRBJ1-4; the D gene is possibly TRBD1 (5 bases). The CDR3 runs to 14 residues. Germline assignment: CDR1 SGHKS and CDR2 YYEKEE (reference sequence). Between the trimmed V and J ends, which lost 3 bases and 7 bases, there was a span of 13 bases. CDR3 DNA: TGTGCCAGCAGCTCAGGGCTTGTGGGTGAAAAACTGTTTTTT. This gives the protein CASSSGLVGEKLFF. Looking up the rest from reference TRBV5-5 and TRBJ1-4 gives the full variable domain: DAGVTQSPTHLIKTRGQQVTLRCSPISGHKSVSWYQQVLGQGPQFIFQYYEKEERGRGNFPDRFSARQFPNYSSELNVNALLLGDSALYLCASSSGLVGEKLFFGSGTQLSVL.

The CDR3 loop reads CASKFGGMVDEQFF. CDR3 in DNA: TGTGCCAGCAAGTTTGGCGGGATGGTCGATGAGCAGTTCTTC. The chain uses TRBV27 and TRBJ2-1; a weak D match, TRBD2 (6 bases). The CDR3 runs 14 residues. V was pared by 7 bases and J by 8 bases, with 18 bases between. CDR1 is MNHEY and CDR2 is SMNVEV in the germline V gene (reference sequence).

The CDR3 DNA reads TGTGCCAGCAGTGTTACAGTTAACACTGAAGCTTTCTTT. It yields the protein CASSVTVNTEAFF. This rearrangement joins TRBV12-3 or TRBV12-4 to TRBJ1-1; D unresolved. The CDR3 sequence is 13 residues long. The V end was cut by 5 bases, the J end by 2 bases, with 9 bases between.